The 15 T cell receptor beta chains below all came from one sample that was sequenced in a study of blood T cell repertoires in COVID-19. The protocol was immunoSEQ multiplex PCR, while the TCRdb copy is restricted to in-frame clones and leaves out a portion. The sample records fewer than 150,000 clones, approximately 80% being singletons. Sequencing was performed on peripheral blood. Receptors originate from a woman over 75 in a cohort sampled during active or convalescent COVID-19.

The V gene is TRBV12-5, the J gene TRBJ2-3, with D perhaps TRBD1 (6 bases). The V gene lost 6 bases and the J gene lost 0 bases, with 13 bases spanning the gap. CDR3 length equals 15 residues. Germline CDR1 is LGHNT and CDR2 is FRNRAP. CDR3 residues: CASGTGQSSTDTQYF. The CDR3 bases are TGTGCTAGTGGCACCGGACAGTCTAGCACAGATACGCAGTATTTT.

This clone was seen only once. The chain has TRBV28 and TRBJ1-1, with 11 bases aligning to TRBD1. CDR3 length equals 15 residues. J was trimmed by 5 bases and V by 3 bases; bases with no gene match: 5. The V gene's germline CDR1 is MDHEN and CDR2 SYDVKM. CDR3: CASSFGTGGWTEAFF. The CDR3 coding sequence is TGTGCCAGCAGTTTCGGGACAGGGGGTTGGACTGAAGCTTTCTTT. Drawing the rest from reference TRBV28 and TRBJ1-1, the complete variable domain is DVKVTQSSRYLVKRTGEKVFLECVQDMDHENMFWYRQDPGLGLRLIYFSYDVKMKEKGDIPEGYSVSREKKERFSLILESASTNQTSMYLCASSFGTGGWTEAFFGQGTRLTVV.

In this sample, this clone turned up once. This sequence joins TRBV5-1 and TRBJ1-2; D is perhaps TRBD1 (5 bases). The V end lost 2 bases, the J end lost 1 base, and 15 bases lay between the germline ends. The CDR3 has 16 amino acids. Germline CDR1 and CDR2: SGHRS and YFSETQ. CDR3 sequence reads: CASSLGAGTLNYGYTF. CDR3 coding DNA: TGCGCCAGCAGCTTAGGGGCGGGAACGCTTAACTATGGCTACACCTTC.

V gene TRBV7-3 combines with J gene TRBJ2-3, with 10 bases identical to TRBD1. Germline CDR1 and CDR2: SGHTA and FQGTGA. The CDR3 totals 15 residues. The V gene end was trimmed by 7 bases and the J gene end by 0 bases; junction bases not matched to a gene: 4. This CDR3 reads CASNRQGASTDTQYF. The DNA for the CDR3 is TGTGCCAGCAACAGACAGGGGGCTAGCACAGATACGCAGTATTTT.

The chain carries TRBV5-1 and TRBJ2-5; possible D gene TRBD1, 6 bases. The CDR3 covers 14 residues. Germline V gene data show CDR1 as SGHRS and CDR2 as YFSETQ. Trimming left V 4 bases short and J 3 bases short, with 13 bases between. CDR3: CASSIKTGEETQYF. CDR3 sequence (DNA): TGCGCCAGCAGCATCAAGACAGGAGAAGAGACCCAGTACTTC.

The V gene is TRBV15, the J gene TRBJ2-1; TRBD2 matches at 12 bases. V lost 7 bases to trimming and J lost 10 bases; unmatched junction nucleotides: 8. Per germline, CDR1 LNHNV and CDR2 YYDKDF (reference sequence). The CDR3 extends over 14 amino acids. CDR3 coding DNA: TGTGCCACCACTGCTAGCGGGGGGGCCCGGGAGCAGTTCTTC. This encodes CATTASGGAREQFF.

The rearrangement uses TRBV15 and TRBJ1-4; no definite D call. Germline V gives CDR1 LNHNV, CDR2 YYDKDF (reference sequence). Trimming shortened V by 3 bases and J by 8 bases, and 22 bases separated the two germline ends. The CDR3 runs 17 residues. The CDR3 reads CATSSDDRWGGLEKLFF. The CDR3 DNA is TGTGCCACCAGCAGCGACGACCGTTGGGGAGGGTTAGAAAAACTGTTTTTT.

The J gene is TRBJ1-2, the V gene TRBV7-2, with no clear D. V lost 7 bases to trimming and J lost 0 bases, with 24 bases between them. The CDR3 runs to 18 residues. Germline CDR1 SGHTA, CDR2 FQGNSA. Here the CDR3 DNA reads TGTGCCAGCATTCGAACCTCGGTCGCCGCGGGATCTAACTATGGCTACACCTTC. It codes for CASIRTSVAAGSNYGYTF.

This sequence joins TRBV11-3 and TRBJ1-1; D perhaps matches TRBD1 (5 bases). Deletions cut 5 bases from V and 7 bases from J, with 23 bases between. The CDR3 has 16 amino acids. Looked up from germline, CDR1 is SGHNT and CDR2 is YENEEA. The DNA of the CDR3 is TGTGCCAGCAGCCTAGGGGAATCGGGGGGGAGAAGTGAAGCTTTCTTT. It yields the protein CASSLGESGGRSEAFF. Drawing the rest from reference TRBV11-3 and TRBJ1-1, the complete variable domain is EAGVVQSPRYKIIEKKQPVAFWCNPISGHNTLYWYLQNLGQGPELLIRYENEEAVDDSQLPKDRFSAERLKGVDSTLKIQPAELGDSAVYLCASSLGESGGRSEAFFGQGTRLTVV.

The V and J genes are TRBV19 and TRBJ1-1, with D possibly being TRBD1 (6 bases). With 6 bases removed from V and 6 bases from J, the gap between germline ends came to 20 bases. Per the germline V gene, CDR1 is LNHDA and CDR2 is SQIVND (reference sequence). The CDR3 is 15 amino acids. Here the CDR3 reads CASRTQSTGWAEAFF. The DNA for the CDR3 is TGTGCCAGTAGAACCCAGAGTACAGGGTGGGCTGAAGCTTTCTTT. Full variable domain (rest looked up from reference TRBV19 and TRBJ1-1): DGGITQSPKYLFRKEGQNVTLSCEQNLNHDAMYWYRQDPGQGLRLIYYSQIVNDFQKGDIAEGYSVSREKKESFPLTVTSAQKNPTAFYLCASRTQSTGWAEAFFGQGTRLTVV.

The V call is TRBV5-4, the J call TRBJ2-3; unclear D gene. Trimming cost V 1 base and J 1 base, with 10 bases left between them. This CDR3 has 15 residues. The V gene's germline CDR1 is SGHNT and CDR2 YYREEE (reference sequence). For the CDR3, the DNA is TGTGCCAGCAGCTTGAATCTCCCCGGCACAGATACGCAGTATTTT. It yields the protein CASSLNLPGTDTQYF.

This rearrangement joins TRBV3-1 (or the pseudogene TRBV3-2) to TRBJ2-5, with TRBD2 matching over 8 bases. Germline V gene lookup returns CDR1 LGHDT and CDR2 YNNKEL (reference sequence). The CDR3 totals 14 residues. The V gene end was trimmed by 6 bases and the J gene end by 3 bases; junction bases not matched to a gene: 6. The CDR3 reads CASSPTSGEETQYF. The CDR3 bases are TGTGCCAGCAGTCCAACTAGCGGAGAAGAGACCCAGTACTTC.

This clone was seen a handful of times. The chain carries TRBV28 and TRBJ1-6; D is unresolved. The CDR3 length is 14 residues. Germline V CDR1 and CDR2: MDHEN, SYDVKM. The V and J ends lost 6 bases and 4 bases respectively, with 10 bases between them. The CDR3 sequence is CASRLGGYNSPLHF. The CDR3 DNA sequence: TGTGCCAGCAGGCTGGGAGGGTATAATTCACCCCTCCACTTT.

This clone has a handful of counts. This chain uses TRBV28 with TRBJ1-2; D ambiguous. The CDR3 runs 13 residues. Looked up from germline, CDR1 is MDHEN and CDR2 is SYDVKM. V was shortened by 5 bases and J by 4 bases, with 11 bases between the two germline ends. CDR3 loop: CASSLRLGYGYTF. The DNA for the CDR3 is TGTGCCAGCAGTCTCAGACTTGGCTATGGCTACACCTTC.

The V gene is TRBV4-1, the J gene TRBJ2-7; TRBD2 matches 11 bases. CDR1 and CDR2 (germline): MGHRA, YSYEKL. Trimming removed 2 bases from V and 0 bases from J; junction bases left unmatched: 6. The CDR3 is 17 residues long. This CDR3 is CASSQWVLAGGSYEQYF. CDR3 in DNA: TGCGCCAGCAGCCAATGGGTCCTAGCGGGGGGCTCCTACGAGCAGTACTTC.